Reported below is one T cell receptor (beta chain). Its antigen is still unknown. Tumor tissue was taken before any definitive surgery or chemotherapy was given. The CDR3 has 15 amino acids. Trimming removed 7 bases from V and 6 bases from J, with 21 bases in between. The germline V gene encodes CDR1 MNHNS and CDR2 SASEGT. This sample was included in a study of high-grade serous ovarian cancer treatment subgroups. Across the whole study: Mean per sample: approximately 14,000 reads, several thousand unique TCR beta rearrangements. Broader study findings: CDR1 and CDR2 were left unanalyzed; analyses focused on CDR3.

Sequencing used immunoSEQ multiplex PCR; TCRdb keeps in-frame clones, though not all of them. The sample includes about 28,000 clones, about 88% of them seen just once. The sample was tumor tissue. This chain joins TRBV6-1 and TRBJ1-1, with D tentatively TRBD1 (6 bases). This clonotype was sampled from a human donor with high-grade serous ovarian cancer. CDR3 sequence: CASTLVTGIDSEAFF. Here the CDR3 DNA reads TGTGCCAGCACCCTAGTTACAGGGATCGATTCTGAAGCTTTCTTT.